Given below is one TCR beta chain in context. The entry originates in a study of blood T cell repertoires in COVID-19. This CDR3 has 13 residues. Germline loops: CDR1 LNHNV, CDR2 YYDKDF (reference sequence). The germline V and J ends were trimmed by 1 base and 4 bases, with 7 bases remaining between them. Original methodology: For nucleated cells, counts were estimated from reference gene primer amplification. This table comes from immunoSEQ multiplex PCR, and its TCRdb copy is limited to in-frame clones, with some not included. V, J and clone size reflect that table, while D and trimming were determined from the DNA. The sample yields about 380,000 clones, 81% seen once.

The sequence derives from a human donor with acute or convalescent COVID-19. The donor label of this sample is uncertain. Sequences were obtained from peripheral blood. The gene calls are TRBV15 and TRBJ2-5; no clear D gene. The CDR3 region has the DNA TGTGCCACCAGCAGAGCTCCCCGAGAGACCCAGTACTTC. Its protein product is CATSRAPRETQYF.